This T cell receptor beta chain was retrieved from a study of blood T cell repertoires in COVID-19. The overall study: In each case, the material was cDNA or gDNA derived from T cells, B-cell-depleted T cells, or PBMCs.

This table comes from immunoSEQ multiplex PCR, and its TCRdb copy is limited to in-frame clones, with some not included. The data hold about 220,000 clones, with approximately 83% observed a single time. Per germline, CDR1 GTSNPN and CDR2 SVGIG (reference sequence). V lost 3 bases to trimming and J lost 6 bases, with 22 bases between them. The CDR3 has 16 residues. The V and J genes are TRBV30 and TRBJ2-3; TRBD2 might be the D (7 bases). Sequencing was done on a sample of peripheral blood. The sequence derives from a woman aged 30 to 39 who had recovered from COVID-19. The CDR3 loop reads CAWREIGGQGSDTQYF. The CDR3 nucleotides are TGTGCCTGGAGGGAAATCGGGGGGCAGGGAAGCGATACGCAGTATTTT.